Listed here is a single T cell receptor (beta chain). This specimen belongs to a study of Graves' ophthalmopathy and Graves' hyperthyroidism. Study as a whole: Hyperthyroidism showing no ophthalmopathy within 18 months of follow-up was stable.

Thyroid ultrasound, orbital computed tomography, TRAb, serum thyroxine and clinical symptoms formed the basis of diagnosis. Transcripts of RNA were the source for amplifying TCR beta CDR3 regions. RT-PCR was first run with HTBI primers, then multiplex PCR in a second round. In TCRdb, the multiplex PCR reads were re-called with MiXCR into one record per CDR3 protein. The data show around 1.1 million distinct CDR3 sequences, 36% seen once. Germline V lookup: CDR1 DFQATT, CDR2 SNEGSKA (reference sequence). The J segment lost 0 bases and the V segment lost 7 bases, leaving 12 bases of the junction unmatched. The CDR3 is made up of 17 amino acids.

The receptor's source is an adult man with Graves' hyperthyroidism. The chain combines TRBV20-1 with TRBJ1-6; 7 bases fit TRBD1. Material for sequencing was peripheral blood or thyroid tissue (not recorded which). CDR3 protein: CSDPGQPWGSYNSPLHF. The DNA for the CDR3 is TGCAGTGACCCGGGACAGCCGTGGGGCTCCTATAATTCACCCCTCCACTTT.